These 17 T cell receptor beta chains were sequenced from one sample in a study of blood T cell repertoires in COVID-19. Data came from immunoSEQ multiplex PCR; TCRdb stores just in-frame clones and leaves some out. The sample includes 210,000 or so clones, around 84% of them seen just once. The specimen was peripheral blood. The receptors come from a man aged 50 to 59 with acute or convalescent COVID-19.

This chain uses TRBV6-5 with TRBJ2-3, with TRBD1 identical over 8 bases. Germline trimming cut 4 bases from V and 6 bases from J; bases unmatched to any gene: 6. Germline CDR1 and CDR2: MNHEY and SVGAGI. This CDR3 contains 14 residues. The CDR3 DNA reads TGTGCCAGCAGTTGGGGACAGGCTGGGGATACGCAGTATTTT. Translating it yields CASSWGQAGDTQYF.

The V and J genes are TRBV5-1 and TRBJ2-7, with a weak D call TRBD1 (6 bases). The CDR3 contains 14 residues. The germline V gene has CDR1 SGHRS and CDR2 YFSETQ. Trimming shortened V by 3 bases and J by 0 bases, and 10 bases separated the two germline ends. CDR3 coding DNA: TGCGCCAGCAGCTCACGACAGGCCTCCTACGAGCAGTACTTC. This translates into CASSSRQASYEQYF.

V and J are TRBV7-9 and TRBJ2-3; D may be TRBD2 (5 bases). The V end was cut by 7 bases, the J end by 0 bases, with 11 bases between. There are 14 residues in the CDR3. In germline, CDR1 is SEHNR, CDR2 FQNEAQ (reference sequence). As DNA, the CDR3 is TGTGCCAGCACCTGGCGGGCGAGCACAGATACGCAGTATTTT. Amino acids: CASTWRASTDTQYF. Looking up the rest from reference TRBV7-9 and TRBJ2-3 gives the full variable domain: DTGVSQNPRHKITKRGQNVTFRCDPISEHNRLYWYRQTLGQGPEFLTYFQNEAQLEKSRLLSDRFSAERPKGSFSTLEIQRTEQGDSAMYLCASTWRASTDTQYFGPGTRLTVL.

J is TRBJ1-1 and V is TRBV19; D unresolved. Germline CDR1 is LNHDA and CDR2 is SQIVND (reference sequence). V lost 3 bases and J lost 11, with 13 bases in between. CDR3 length: 12 amino acids. CDR3 loop: CASSIIGGWAFF. CDR3 sequence (DNA): TGTGCCAGTAGTATTATTGGAGGTTGGGCTTTCTTT. The full variable domain, rest sourced from reference TRBV19 and TRBJ1-1, is DGGITQSPKYLFRKEGQNVTLSCEQNLNHDAMYWYRQDPGQGLRLIYYSQIVNDFQKGDIAEGYSVSREKKESFPLTVTSAQKNPTAFYLCASSIIGGWAFFGQGTRLTVV.

The chain joins TRBV4-2 to TRBJ2-3; 10 nucleotides agree with TRBD1. Germline V gene sequence: CDR1 LGHNA, CDR2 YNFKEQ. Trimming at V came to 0 bases and at J to 0 bases, leaving 3 bases not matched to a gene. The CDR3 length is 17 residues. The CDR3 coding sequence is TGTGCCAGCAGCCAAGACAGACAGGGGGCTAGCACAGATACGCAGTATTTT. Translated, it gives CASSQDRQGASTDTQYF.

The J gene is TRBJ1-2, the V gene TRBV10-1, with TRBD1 as a possible D gene (6 bases). Germline values: CDR1 WNHNN, CDR2 SYGVQD (reference sequence). CDR3 length: 17 amino acids. V lost 0 bases, J lost 4 bases, and 18 bases lay in between. CDR3 bases: TGCGCCAGCAGTGAGTCTTTGGGGGCTGGGGAGACCTATGGCTACACCTTC. Translated, it gives CASSESLGAGETYGYTF.

This sequence joins TRBV3-1 (or the pseudogene TRBV3-2) and TRBJ2-1, with 11 bases aligning to TRBD1. The CDR3 spans 15 residues. CDR1 and CDR2 from the germline V gene are LGHDT and YNNKEL (reference sequence). Losses at the gene ends were 4 bases for V and 8 bases for J; bases not matched to a gene: 7. The CDR3 DNA is TGTGCCAGCAGCCTACCGGGACAGGGGGTTTATGAGCAGTTCTTC. This gives the protein CASSLPGQGVYEQFF.

The chain couples TRBV4-1 to TRBJ1-2; D is possibly TRBD1 (6 bases). V shed 3 bases and J shed 8 bases, with 13 bases lying between them. The CDR3 runs to 13 residues. Germline V gene lookup returns CDR1 MGHRA and CDR2 YSYEKL. The CDR3 protein is CASSQSTGMGYTF. The CDR3, as DNA: TGCGCCAGCAGCCAGTCAACAGGGATGGGCTACACCTTC.

The CDR3 nucleotides read TGTGCCTTGGATTCACCCGGGTTTAACTATGGCTACACCTTC. It specifies CALDSPGFNYGYTF. The gene calls are TRBV30 and TRBJ1-2; D unresolved. Germline values: CDR1 GTSNPN, CDR2 SVGIG (reference sequence). This CDR3 region has 14 residues. Trimming took off 7 bases at V and 1 base at J, with 16 bases between the two ends. Complete variable domain (other parts from reference TRBV30 and TRBJ1-2): SQTIHQWPATLVQPVGSPLSLECTVEGTSNPNLYWYRQAAGRGLQLLFYSVGIGQISSEVPQNLSASRPQDRQFILSSKKLLLSDSGFYLCALDSPGFNYGYTFGSGTRLTVV.

J is TRBJ2-1 and V is TRBV6-5; TRBD2 matches at 8 bases. Germline V lookup: CDR1 MNHEY, CDR2 SVGAGI. With 2 bases clipped from V and 4 bases from J, the junction kept 1 base outside the gene matches. This CDR3 contains 14 residues. The CDR3 DNA reads TGTGCCAGCAGTTACCGGGGGGGGTACAATGAGCAGTTCTTC. It specifies CASSYRGGYNEQFF.

To note about this clone: Compared with germline, one end of the junction differs, possibly owing to a read error. The sample holds other DNA sequences that translate to the same CDR3. The chain links TRBV27 to TRBJ1-6; D is ambiguous. Germline-derived CDR1 and CDR2 are MNHEY and SMNVEV (reference sequence). This CDR3 has 16 residues. CDR3: CASSETSDSYNSPLHF. As DNA, the CDR3 is TGTGCCAGCAGCGAAACCAGTGACTCCTATAATTCACCCCTTCACTTT.

The rearrangement links TRBV7-8 to TRBJ1-6; D gene ambiguous. Trimming took 2 bases from V and 6 from J, leaving 14 bases between them. This CDR3 has 16 amino acids. CDR1 SGHVS and CDR2 FQNEAQ come from the germline V gene. The CDR3, as DNA: TGTGCCAGCAGCTTATTGGGCCCGGCGGGTAATTCACCCCTCCACTTT. It yields the protein CASSLLGPAGNSPLHF.

The chain is built from TRBV5-8 and TRBJ2-5; 8 bases map to TRBD1. Trimming took 4 bases from V and 4 from J; bases not matched to a gene: 3. The germline gives CDR1 SGHTS, CDR2 YDEGEE. The CDR3 contains 13 residues. CDR3 protein: CASSRTGRETQYF. The CDR3 bases are TGTGCCAGCAGCAGGACAGGGCGAGAGACCCAGTACTTC.

The CDR3 sequence: CASSIAPFNSPLHF. The CDR3 region has the DNA TGTGCCAGTAGTATAGCCCCCTTCAATTCACCCCTCCACTTT. This rearrangement joins TRBV19 to TRBJ1-6; D is unclear. This CDR3 contains 14 residues. V lost 1 base and J lost 7, with 8 bases in between. The germline gives CDR1 LNHDA, CDR2 SQIVND (reference sequence).

V usage is TRBV10-2 and J usage is TRBJ1-4, with TRBD1 matching over 7 bases. J lost 8 bases, V lost 2 bases, and 8 bases had no gene match. Germline V gene sequence: CDR1 WSHSY, CDR2 SAAADI. The CDR3 totals 15 residues. CDR3 nucleotides: TGCGCCAGCAGTGAGCGCGGAGGGGGCTTCGAAAAACTGTTTTTT. Translated, it gives CASSERGGGFEKLFF.

V and J are TRBV11-2 and TRBJ1-2, with D tentatively TRBD1 (6 bases). The V end lost 1 base, the J end lost 8 bases, and 14 bases lay between the germline ends. The CDR3 has 14 amino acids. In germline, CDR1 is SGHAT, CDR2 FQNNGV. CDR3 region: CASSLGLQGRGYTF. CDR3 coding DNA: TGTGCCAGCAGCTTAGGCCTACAGGGTAGGGGCTACACCTTC.

This chain joins TRBV5-5 and TRBJ1-2; D unresolved. The CDR3 has 14 residues. The germline gives CDR1 SGHKS, CDR2 YYEKEE (reference sequence). Trimming cost V 1 base and J 6 bases, with 13 bases left between them. The CDR3 DNA is TGTGCCAGCAGCTTGAATGCGGGGTTTAATGGCTACACCTTC. It translates to CASSLNAGFNGYTF.